This entry concerns a single TCR beta chain. Clones were sequenced by immunoSEQ multiplex PCR, and TCRdb holds only the in-frame ones, with some missing. In the table there are about 160,000 clones, 70% to 90% of which are singletons. The data were obtained in a study of control samples from healthy donors and cancer patients. V was trimmed by 0 bases and J by 4 bases, leaving 16 bases between them. The CDR3 loop spans 16 amino acids. Germline CDR1 is LGHNA and CDR2 is YSLEER. The receptor's source is a man aged 25-40 years in good health. V is TRBV4-3 and J is TRBJ2-7; a weak D match, TRBD1 (6 bases). The sample taken for sequencing was blood. CDR3 DNA: TGCGCCAGCAGCCAAGATCGGGACACGGACTTTTACGAGCAGTACTTC. Translation gives CASSQDRDTDFYEQYF.